This TCR beta chain is from a study of shared clonotypes between healthy human individuals. Study information: The study used three CD4 naive, three CD4 memory, two CD8 naive and one CD8 memory plate per donor. Overall study results and limits: Apart from blood, nothing was sampled; tissue repertoires likely differ. What naive subsets generally showed was a larger estimated richness than memory subsets showed.

Assay execution took place at the deep level. Produced via immunoSEQ multiplex PCR; TCRdb's table is partial and in-frame only. This sample has about 2.4 million clones, with 90% to 95% found just once. In germline, CDR1 is SGHKS, CDR2 YYEKEE (reference sequence). V lost 4 bases and J lost 2, with 13 bases in between. The CDR3 runs to 14 residues. This clone was picked up a small number of times. Its antigen is currently unknown. The clonotype originates from a man younger than 35 in good health. Sequencing was carried out using naive CD4+ T cells sorted from blood. Subset noted: CD45RA+ positively selected. The chain has TRBV5-5 and TRBJ2-7; D not resolved. The CDR3 loop reads CASSTDGLAYEQYF. The CDR3 nucleotides are TGTGCCAGCAGCACGGACGGCCTAGCCTACGAGCAGTACTTC.